Below, 25 T cell receptor beta chains from the same sample are listed, as sequenced in a study of T cell responses to AZD1222 COVID-19 vaccine. Using immunoSEQ multiplex PCR, the repertoire was profiled, and TCRdb retains in-frame clones only, with some absent. The table shows about 75,000 clones, with around 87% occurring only once. The sample was peripheral blood, taken 28 days after the second AZD1222 dose. These receptors were collected from an adult who received the AZD1222 COVID-19 vaccine.

This clone was detected only once. The genes are TRBV2 and TRBJ1-2, with D unclear. The CDR3 runs to 15 residues. V was clipped by 5 bases and J by 2 bases, with 15 bases between them. Germline CDR1 is SNHLY and CDR2 is FYNNEI. The CDR3, as DNA: TGTGCCAGCAGTTATAGTAGATCGAGCAACTATGGCTACACCTTC. Translating it yields CASSYSRSSNYGYTF.

The genes are TRBV7-6 and TRBJ2-1, with TRBD2 identical over 12 bases. Germline CDR1 SGHVS, CDR2 FNYEAQ. There are 15 residues in the CDR3. J lost 3 bases, V lost 3 bases, and 0 bases had no gene match. CDR3 loop: CASSLTSGGYNEQFF. The CDR3 region has the DNA TGTGCCAGCAGCTTGACTAGCGGGGGCTACAATGAGCAGTTCTTC.

This clone came up a few times. This sequence joins TRBV9 and TRBJ1-6, with TRBD1 identical over 8 bases. Germline V gene data show CDR1 as SGDLS and CDR2 as YYNGEE. Unmatched junction bases numbered 5, after V lost 4 bases and J lost 8 bases. The CDR3 spans 14 residues. CDR3 sequence (DNA): TGTGCCAGCAGCAAGGACAGGGCTGATTCACCCCTCCACTTT. Its protein is CASSKDRADSPLHF.

The chain employs TRBV19 and TRBJ1-2; 10 bases match TRBD1. This CDR3 is 14 amino acids long. Germline V lookup: CDR1 LNHDA, CDR2 SQIVND (reference sequence). With 5 bases clipped from V and 5 bases from J, the junction kept 5 bases outside the gene matches. CDR3 nucleotides: TGTGCCAGTAGTCCCGTGGGACAGGGGTATGGCTACACCTTC. Translated: CASSPVGQGYGYTF. The variable domain in full, completed from reference TRBV19 and TRBJ1-2, reads DGGITQSPKYLFRKEGQNVTLSCEQNLNHDAMYWYRQDPGQGLRLIYYSQIVNDFQKGDIAEGYSVSREKKESFPLTVTSAQKNPTAFYLCASSPVGQGYGYTFGSGTRLTVV.

The chain joins TRBV5-1 to TRBJ1-1; D gene uncertain. The CDR3 length is 16 residues. In germline, CDR1 is SGHRS, CDR2 YFSETQ. The germline V and J ends were trimmed by 5 bases and 4 bases, with 21 bases remaining between them. DNA for the CDR3: TGCGCCAGCAGTTACGGGAGAGAGCCCCTTAGCACTGAAGCTTTCTTT. Amino acid sequence: CASSYGREPLSTEAFF.

The V call is TRBV19, the J call TRBJ2-1; 9 bases are a match to TRBD2. The trim removed 3 bases at V and 4 bases at J, leaving 13 bases unmatched. This CDR3 spans 18 amino acids. The V gene's germline CDR1 is LNHDA and CDR2 SQIVND (reference sequence). CDR3 in DNA: TGTGCCAGTAGTATTCGGGCTAGCGGGGAGTTACTTTACAATGAGCAGTTCTTC. Its protein is CASSIRASGELLYNEQFF.

The chain joins TRBV7-9 to TRBJ1-2; D is unresolved. The CDR3 runs 14 residues. The germline CDR1 and CDR2 sequences are SEHNR and FQNEAQ (reference sequence). V lost 5 bases, J lost 4 bases, and 14 bases lay in between. The CDR3 here is CASSHRDFPYGYTF. As DNA, the CDR3 is TGTGCCAGCAGCCATAGGGATTTCCCCTATGGCTACACCTTC.

The chain couples TRBV6-5 to TRBJ1-5; no definite D call. CDR1 and CDR2 from the germline V gene are MNHEY and SVGAGI. CDR3 length equals 13 residues. The V end was cut by 6 bases, the J end by 6 bases, with 12 bases between. CDR3 protein: CASRLGPSQPQHF. In DNA, the CDR3 is TGTGCCAGCAGACTCGGCCCCAGTCAGCCCCAGCATTTT.

The gene calls are TRBV30 and TRBJ1-5, with D tentatively TRBD1 (5 bases). This CDR3 is built from 15 residues. V was clipped by 0 bases and J by 7 bases, with 16 bases between them. Germline lookup yields CDR1 GTSNPN and CDR2 SVGIG (reference sequence). DNA for the CDR3: TGTGCCTGGAGTGTGAACAGCCACAGGTTCCAGCCCCAGCATTTT. It is translated as CAWSVNSHRFQPQHF.

CDR3 DNA: TGTGCCAGCAGCCAGGGGGCTTCTAACTATGGCTACACCTTC. Translating gives CASSQGASNYGYTF. This sequence joins TRBV3-1 (or the pseudogene TRBV3-2) and TRBJ1-2, with a possible D match to TRBD1 (6 bases). This CDR3 is built from 14 residues. From germline, CDR1 is LGHDT and CDR2 YNNKEL (reference sequence). V was clipped by 3 bases and J by 0 bases, with 8 bases between them.

This clone came up a few times. The chain carries TRBV11-1 and TRBJ2-7; weak D call: TRBD1 (5 bases). V was trimmed by 2 bases and J by 1 base, leaving 6 bases between them. Germline CDR1 and CDR2: SGHAT and FQDESV (reference sequence). The CDR3 is 13 amino acids. The CDR3 region has the DNA TGTGCCAGCAGCTTACCAGGGTCCTACGAGCAGTACTTC. Translation: CASSLPGSYEQYF.

V usage is TRBV19 and J usage is TRBJ1-1; a possible D gene is TRBD1 (5 bases). In germline, CDR1 is LNHDA, CDR2 SQIVND (reference sequence). The CDR3 totals 14 residues. Trimming cost V 7 bases and J 4 bases, with 16 bases left between them. Written as DNA, the CDR3 is TGTGCCAGTACGTTACCGTTTGGGACCACTGAAGCTTTCTTT. This codes for CASTLPFGTTEAFF.

This clone was recorded once. J is TRBJ1-1 and V is TRBV7-9; D ambiguous. Trimming stripped 7 bases from V and 1 base from J, with 7 bases between. In germline, CDR1 is SEHNR, CDR2 FQNEAQ (reference sequence). The CDR3 spans 12 residues. CDR3 region: CASIKGNTEAFF. The CDR3 DNA follows: TGTGCCAGCATCAAGGGGAACACTGAAGCTTTCTTT.

The chain links TRBV28 to TRBJ2-7; D remains ambiguous. The ends were cut back, 6 bases at V and 2 bases at J, with 14 bases in the middle. Per the germline V gene, CDR1 is MDHEN and CDR2 is SYDVKM. The CDR3 covers 14 residues. The DNA of the CDR3 is TGTGCCAGCAGCGGACCTAGTCACCCCTACGAGCAGTACTTC. It specifies CASSGPSHPYEQYF.

V usage is TRBV12-2 and J usage is TRBJ1-3. TRBV12-2 is tagged as a pseudogene. This CDR3 spans 14 amino acids. The CDR3 DNA reads TGTGCAAGCCCGGGGGCCTCTCTTGGAAACACCATATATTTT. Protein sequence: CASPGASLGNTIYF.

The V call is TRBV7-2, the J call TRBJ2-2; D gene ambiguous. Germline-derived CDR1 and CDR2 are SGHTA and FQGNSA. The CDR3 has 17 amino acids. V lost 7 bases and J 0 bases, leaving 18 bases between the germline ends. CDR3: CASKAPEPGPNTGELFF. CDR3 DNA sequence: TGTGCCAGCAAGGCCCCCGAACCGGGCCCGAACACCGGGGAGCTGTTTTTT.

The chain combines TRBV7-2 with TRBJ1-3, with 9 bases aligning to TRBD1. Per the germline V gene, CDR1 is SGHTA and CDR2 is FQGNSA. Losses at the gene ends were 0 bases for V and 4 bases for J; bases not matched to a gene: 7. This CDR3 has 17 residues. CDR3 bases: TGTGCCAGCAGCTTAGCGGGCGGCACAGGGGGCGGAAACACCATATATTTT. Its protein product is CASSLAGGTGGGNTIYF.

In its sample, this clone was seen once. The chain is built from TRBV5-1 and TRBJ2-5; D gene ambiguous. The CDR3 runs 13 residues. Trimming left V 3 bases short and J 4 bases short, with 10 bases between. In germline, CDR1 is SGHRS, CDR2 YFSETQ. The CDR3 protein is CASSSSGSETQYF. In DNA, the CDR3 is TGCGCCAGCAGCTCTTCCGGTTCAGAGACCCAGTACTTC.

This rearrangement joins TRBV19 to TRBJ2-7; 9 bases fit TRBD1. CDR1 and CDR2 (germline): LNHDA, SQIVND (reference sequence). Losses at the gene ends were 7 bases for V and 6 bases for J; bases not matched to a gene: 13. This CDR3 is built from 15 residues. For the CDR3, the DNA is TGTGCCAGTACCCCCAAGGGGGGACAGGGTGGCGAGCAGTACTTC. This sequence encodes CASTPKGGQGGEQYF.

The CDR3 DNA reads TGTGCCAGCTCACCCGCCGGGACTAAGGCTGAAAAACTGTTTTTT. Protein: CASSPAGTKAEKLFF. The chain employs TRBV18 and TRBJ1-4; TRBD1 might be the D (5 bases). Germline assignment: CDR1 KGHSH and CDR2 LQKENI. This CDR3 has 15 amino acids. Trimming took off 3 bases at V and 7 bases at J, with 15 bases between the two ends.

This clone was counted between two and nine times. This chain links TRBV10-1 with TRBJ2-3; 9 bases agree with TRBD2. The germline CDR1 and CDR2 sequences are WNHNN and SYGVQD (reference sequence). The CDR3 runs to 18 residues. The J segment lost 5 bases and the V segment lost 4 bases, leaving 16 bases of the junction unmatched. The CDR3 nucleotides read TGCGCCAGCAGTGGGGCAGGTGCTAGCGGGGTAGGGAAAGATACGCAGTATTTT. Translated: CASSGAGASGVGKDTQYF.

The chain employs TRBV7-9 and TRBJ2-2, with TRBD1 identical over 9 bases. This CDR3 comprises 16 residues. CDR1 is SEHNR and CDR2 is FQNEAQ in the germline V gene (reference sequence). V gave up 5 bases and J gave up 4 bases; unmatched junction bases: 8. Here the CDR3 reads CASSPGTGKATGELFF. Written as DNA, the CDR3 is TGTGCCAGCAGCCCCGGGACAGGGAAGGCCACCGGGGAGCTGTTTTTT.

The chain uses TRBV7-2 and TRBJ2-1, with D tentatively TRBD1 (5 bases). Germline CDR1 reads SGHTA; CDR2 reads FQGNSA. The ends were cut back, 5 bases at V and 1 base at J, with 12 bases in the middle. CDR3 length: 15 residues. The CDR3 nucleotides are TGTGCCAGCAGCCCAAGGGGTTATTCCTACAATGAGCAGTTCTTC. It yields the protein CASSPRGYSYNEQFF.

This rearrangement joins TRBV19 to TRBJ1-1; D may be TRBD1 (6 bases). The CDR3 sequence is 17 residues long. Looked up from germline, CDR1 is LNHDA and CDR2 is SQIVND (reference sequence). Deletions cut 7 bases from V and 2 bases from J, with 23 bases between. The CDR3 is CASTPTGRRWINTEAFF. In nucleotides, the CDR3 is TGTGCCAGTACCCCGACAGGTCGGAGGTGGATCAACACTGAAGCTTTCTTT.

The genes are TRBV10-2 and TRBJ2-5, with TRBD1 identical over 7 bases. V was pared by 6 bases and J by 4 bases, with 14 bases of the junction left unmatched. The CDR3 totals 16 residues. Germline CDR1 WSHSY, CDR2 SAAADI. In DNA, the CDR3 is TGCGCCAGCAGGAGCCGAGAAGGGGGCTTGAGAGAGACCCAGTACTTC. It specifies CASRSREGGLRETQYF.